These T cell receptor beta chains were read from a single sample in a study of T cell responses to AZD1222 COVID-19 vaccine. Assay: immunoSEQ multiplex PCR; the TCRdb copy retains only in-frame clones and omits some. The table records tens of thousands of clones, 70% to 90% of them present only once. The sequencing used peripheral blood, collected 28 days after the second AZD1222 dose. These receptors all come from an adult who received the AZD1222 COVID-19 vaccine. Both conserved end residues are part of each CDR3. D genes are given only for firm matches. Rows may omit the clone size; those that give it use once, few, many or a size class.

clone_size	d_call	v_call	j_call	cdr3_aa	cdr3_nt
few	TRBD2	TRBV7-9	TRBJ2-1	CASSQILAGGSKYNEQFF	TGTGCCAGCAGCCAAATACTAGCGGGGGGTTCGAAATACAATGAGCAGTTCTTC
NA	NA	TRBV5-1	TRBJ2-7	CASSLRQNTYEQYF	TGCGCCAGCAGCTTGAGACAGAACACCTACGAGCAGTACTTC
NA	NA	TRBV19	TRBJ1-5	CASSISNQPQHF	TGTGCCAGTAGTATTAGCAATCAGCCCCAGCATTTT
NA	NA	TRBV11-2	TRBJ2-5	CASSLRQFGETQYF	TGTGCCAGCAGTCTACGACAGTTCGGAGAGACCCAGTACTTC
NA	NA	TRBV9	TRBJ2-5	CASSVGRVPLQETQYF	TGTGCCAGCAGCGTAGGGCGGGTCCCACTCCAAGAGACCCAGTACTTC
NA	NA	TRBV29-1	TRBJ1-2	CSVEGPGKAGYTF	TGCAGCGTTGAAGGACCAGGGAAGGCTGGCTACACCTTC
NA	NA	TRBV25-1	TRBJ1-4	CASRKAGRVDEKLFF	TGTGCCAGCCGGAAGGCGGGCAGGGTTGATGAAAAACTGTTTTTT
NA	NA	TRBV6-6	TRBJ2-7	CASTPDGSYEQYF	TGTGCCAGCACTCCGGACGGTTCCTACGAGCAGTACTTC
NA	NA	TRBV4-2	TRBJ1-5	CASSQDPGLGQPQHF	TGTGCCAGCAGCCAAGACCCAGGGTTGGGACAGCCCCAGCATTTT
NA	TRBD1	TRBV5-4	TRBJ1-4	CASSLRTGTVNEKLFF	TGTGCCAGCAGCTTGCGCACCGGGACAGTGAATGAAAAACTGTTTTTT
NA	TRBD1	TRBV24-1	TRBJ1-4	CATQGQPNEKLFF	TGTGCCACCCAGGGACAGCCAAATGAAAAACTGTTTTTT
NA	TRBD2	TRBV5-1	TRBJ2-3	CASSFAGLITDTQYF	TGCGCCAGCAGCTTTGCGGGACTAATCACAGATACGCAGTATTTT
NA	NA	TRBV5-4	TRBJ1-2	CASSLGRGANYGYTF	TGTGCCAGCAGCTTGGGCAGGGGAGCTAACTATGGCTACACCTTC
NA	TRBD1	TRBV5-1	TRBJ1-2	CASSPEGATLSNYGYTF	TGCGCCAGCAGCCCCGAGGGGGCTACCCTTTCTAACTATGGCTACACCTTC
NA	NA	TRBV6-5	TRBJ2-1	CASTPGDSYNEQFF	TGTGCCAGTACCCCTGGCGACTCCTACAATGAGCAGTTCTTC
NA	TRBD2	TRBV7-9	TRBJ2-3	CASITGFLAGVGTDTQYF	TGTGCCAGCATCACAGGTTTCCTAGCGGGGGTCGGCACAGATACGCAGTATTTT
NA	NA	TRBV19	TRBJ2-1	CASSIELPIRYNEQFF	TGTGCCAGTAGTATAGAGCTTCCGATCCGCTACAATGAGCAGTTCTTC